These 16 T cell receptor beta chains originate from one sample sequenced in a study of blood T cell repertoires in COVID-19 (dated by TCRdb to 2018 to 2021). Libraries were constructed by the immunoSEQ multiplex PCR assay. TCRdb obtained this table from immuneACCESS and retained in-frame rearrangements with V and J assigned. These tables miss some clones; where compared with another copy, unresolved V genes account for less than half of the shortfall, and the remainder is unexplained. The sample table holds 85,000 to 120,000 clones, of which more than 85% were seen once. The ten most abundant clones make up 4.2% of the sample. Sequenced material: peripheral blood. Receptors were obtained from a young man with acute or convalescent COVID-19.

This rearrangement joins TRBV6-5 to TRBJ2-1; tentative D call: TRBD1 (5 bases). V dropped 5 bases and J dropped 8 bases, with 10 bases sitting between them. Germline lookup yields CDR1 MNHEY and CDR2 SVGAGI. The CDR3 totals 12 residues. The CDR3 DNA is TGTGCCAGCAGTAACACAGGATATGAGCAGTTCTTC. Amino acids: CASSNTGYEQFF.

This chain's CDR3 is CASSSPGQGLTNEKLFF. CDR3 bases: TGTGCCAGCAGTTCCCCCGGACAGGGGTTGACTAATGAAAAACTGTTTTTT. The V gene is TRBV27, the J gene TRBJ1-4; 9 nucleotides line up with TRBD1. Germline trimming cut 4 bases from V and 2 bases from J; bases unmatched to any gene: 8. Per germline, CDR1 MNHEY and CDR2 SMNVEV (reference sequence). CDR3 size: 17 residues.

The chain has TRBV19 and TRBJ1-1; 7 positions match TRBD1. The CDR3 covers 13 residues. CDR1 is LNHDA, CDR2 SQIVND, per germline (reference sequence). V shed 3 bases, J shed 11 bases, and the junction held 9 bases outside the gene matches. The DNA of the CDR3 is TGTGCCAGTAGTATCGATCAGGGGGTCGGGGCTTTCTTT. Its translation: CASSIDQGVGAFF.

The chain employs TRBV5-1 and TRBJ1-2, with 9 bases fitting TRBD1. CDR1 SGHRS and CDR2 YFSETQ come from the germline V gene. The CDR3 is made up of 15 amino acids. The V segment lost 2 bases and the J segment 6 bases; nucleotides outside the gene matches: 8. The CDR3 DNA reads TGCGCCAGCAGCTTAATGGGACAGGGAGCGGATGGCTACACCTTC. As protein: CASSLMGQGADGYTF.

This chain uses TRBV7-9 with TRBJ1-1; D gene ambiguous. V lost 5 bases and J 3 bases, leaving 13 bases between the germline ends. The CDR3 runs to 14 residues. Germline assignment: CDR1 SEHNR and CDR2 FQNEAQ (reference sequence). This CDR3 is CASSHRGPYTEAFF. Written as DNA, the CDR3 is TGTGCCAGCAGCCATCGTGGGCCCTACACTGAAGCTTTCTTT. Based on the CDR3 plus reference TRBV7-9 and TRBJ1-1, the full variable domain is DTGVSQNPRHKITKRGQNVTFRCDPISEHNRLYWYRQTLGQGPEFLTYFQNEAQLEKSRLLSDRFSAERPKGSFSTLEIQRTEQGDSAMYLCASSHRGPYTEAFFGQGTRLTVV.

The chain joins TRBV11-2 to TRBJ2-3, with D hard to call. Per the germline V gene, CDR1 is SGHAT and CDR2 is FQNNGV. The CDR3 covers 14 residues. The V gene lost 5 bases and the J gene lost 3 bases, with 12 bases spanning the gap. The CDR3 DNA sequence: TGTGCCAGCAGCGCGACACGATTTACAGATACGCAGTATTTT. As protein: CASSATRFTDTQYF.

The chain uses TRBV7-9 and TRBJ2-1; the D gene is possibly TRBD1 (6 bases). Germline V CDR1 and CDR2: SEHNR, FQNEAQ (reference sequence). With 5 bases removed from V and 0 bases from J, the gap between germline ends came to 17 bases. The CDR3 runs to 17 residues. CDR3 DNA: TGTGCCAGCAGCCCGCTGCCAGGGGTCTCCTCCTACAATGAGCAGTTCTTC. Its protein is CASSPLPGVSSYNEQFF.

The chain carries TRBV7-2 and TRBJ1-1, with 7 bases lining up with TRBD1. The CDR3 has 14 amino acids. Per the germline V gene, CDR1 is SGHTA and CDR2 is FQGNSA. The ends lost 5 bases at V and 0 bases at J; junction bases unmatched: 3. CDR3 amino acids: CASSAGTVNTEAFF. The CDR3 region has the DNA TGTGCCAGCAGCGCCGGGACAGTGAACACTGAAGCTTTCTTT.

The gene calls are TRBV12-3 or TRBV12-4 and TRBJ2-7, with D tentatively TRBD2 (5 bases). V was clipped by 5 bases and J by 4 bases, with 6 bases between them. The CDR3 consists of 11 residues. This CDR3 reads CASSREYEQYF. DNA of the CDR3: TGTGCCAGCAGTCGGGAATACGAGCAGTACTTC.

The chain carries TRBV18 and TRBJ1-1, with D maybe TRBD1 (5 bases). The CDR3 spans 13 residues. Trimming left V 3 bases short and J 2 bases short, with 7 bases between. Germline V gives CDR1 KGHSH, CDR2 LQKENI. The CDR3 loop reads CASSPDSNTEAFF. The CDR3 region has the DNA TGTGCCAGCTCACCCGACAGTAACACTGAAGCTTTCTTT.

V usage is TRBV11-2 and J usage is TRBJ2-3, with a weak D call TRBD2 (6 bases). V shed 1 base and J shed 5 bases, with 19 bases lying between them. Germline values: CDR1 SGHAT, CDR2 FQNNGV. This CDR3 has 17 amino acids. The DNA for the CDR3 is TGTGCCAGCAGCTTAGTAAACCCGGGAGTGGGTCAAGATACGCAGTATTTT. Translation gives CASSLVNPGVGQDTQYF. The whole variable domain, remainder taken from reference TRBV11-2 and TRBJ2-3, is EAGVAQSPRYKIIEKRQSVAFWCNPISGHATLYWYQQILGQGPKLLIQFQNNGVVDDSQLPKDRFSAERLKGVDSTLKIQPAKLEDSAVYLCASSLVNPGVGQDTQYFGPGTRLTVL.

V gene TRBV6-5 combines with J gene TRBJ2-7, with D unclear. V gave up 8 bases and J gave up 0 bases, with 8 bases separating them. This CDR3 region has 12 residues. In germline, CDR1 is MNHEY, CDR2 SVGAGI. CDR3 sequence reads: CASLRFSYEQYF. CDR3 nucleotide sequence: TGTGCCAGCCTCCGGTTCTCCTACGAGCAGTACTTC.

V is TRBV4-1 and J is TRBJ1-4; 10 nucleotides agree with TRBD1. This CDR3 contains 13 residues. V dropped 5 bases and J dropped 6; count of bases not matched to a gene: 0. Germline V lookup: CDR1 MGHRA, CDR2 YSYEKL. Here the CDR3 DNA reads TGCGCCAGCAGCGGGACAGGGGATGAAAAACTGTTTTTT. Its translation is CASSGTGDEKLFF.

This clone was found once. The chain recombines TRBV24-1 with TRBJ1-4, with TRBD1 identical over 9 bases. Trimming took 4 bases from V and 6 from J; bases not matched to a gene: 11. The CDR3 sequence is 17 residues long. Germline values: CDR1 KGHDR, CDR2 SFDVKD. The CDR3 here is CATSDPRGGDRDEKLFF. DNA of the CDR3: TGTGCCACCAGTGACCCACGGGGCGGGGACAGGGATGAAAAACTGTTTTTT.

The rearrangement uses TRBV19 and TRBJ2-7; D might be TRBD2 (6 bases). The CDR3 covers 14 residues. Trimming removed 0 bases from V and 3 bases from J, with 9 bases in between. Germline CDR1 LNHDA, CDR2 SQIVND (reference sequence). CDR3 residues: CASSIDGLNYEQYF. CDR3 DNA: TGTGCCAGTAGTATAGATGGACTAAACTACGAGCAGTACTTC.

The chain combines TRBV9 with TRBJ2-3, with D perhaps matching TRBD1 (6 bases). The CDR3 is 15 amino acids. Germline CDR1 is SGDLS and CDR2 is YYNGEE. Trimming removed 0 bases at V and 2 bases at J, with 10 bases between. The CDR3: CASSVGGQYTDTQYF. CDR3 DNA: TGTGCCAGCAGCGTAGGTGGACAGTACACAGATACGCAGTATTTT.